Reported below is one TCR beta chain. At one boundary the junction diverges from the germline segment, which might be a read error. The entry originates in a study of tumor-infiltrating lymphocytes in primary liver carcinoma. The CDR3 runs to 12 residues. Germline V gives CDR1 SGHAT, CDR2 FQDESV (reference sequence). A constant-region primer primed TCR beta cDNA synthesis from 450 to 550 ng of total RNA. What produced the TCR beta libraries was three nested multiplex PCR rounds using slightly modified ARM-PCR. Both of the initial two PCR rounds ran for about 11 cycles and employed TRBV1-TRBV30 forward primers alongside a C-beta reverse primer. Using its own MiXCR run on the multiplex PCR reads, TCRdb lists one record per CDR3 protein. Of 80,000 to 100,000 distinct CDR3 sequences in the sample, less than 70% were seen once. Investigators took RNA and DNA out together from 20-30 mg of unsorted bulk tissue.

Sample: tumor-adjacent normal liver tissue. The clonotype originates from a middle-aged man with primary liver carcinoma and hepatitis B virus infection. The gene calls are TRBV11-1 and TRBJ2-7; perhaps TRBD2 as D (6 bases). CDR3 sequence: CASRSEGEEQYF. CDR3 bases: TGTGCCAGCAGGTCGGAGGGTGAGGAGCAGTATTTC.